These T cell receptor beta chains were read from a single sample in a study of T cells in Graves' hyperthyroidism and ophthalmopathy. TCRdb re-called the multiplex PCR reads with MiXCR, one entry per CDR3 protein. The repertoire holds 730,000 or so distinct CDR3 sequences, around 20% seen once, with 16% in the top ten. The sequenced sample consisted of blood. The source of these receptors is a woman between 50 and 59 years old with Graves' hyperthyroidism that later progressed to Graves' ophthalmopathy. The CDR3 runs from the conserved cysteine through the conserved F or W. D genes are given only for firm matches. Some rows have no size entry. The others give once, few or many, or a class for an expanded clone.

size | J | length | D | V | DNA | CDR3
few | TRBJ2-2 | 14 | . | TRBV29-1 | TGCAGCGTTGCAGGGGCTACGAACACCGGGGAGCTGTTTTTT | CSVAGATNTGELFF
few | TRBJ1-6 | 15 | . | TRBV19 | TGTGCCAGGCGTTCGCGCGATACACCTAATTCACCCCTCCACTTT | CARRSRDTPNSPLHF
. | TRBJ2-1 | 17 | . | TRBV5-5 | TGCGCCAGCAGCCAGTATATGGCGGGCGGGTTTTACAATGAGCAGTTCTTC | CASSQYMAGGFYNEQFF
many | TRBJ1-5 | 15 | . | TRBV4-1 | TGCGCCAGCAGCCAAAGCGAGGGACTCCCTCAGCCCCAGCATTTT | CASSQSEGLPQPQHF
few | TRBJ2-1 | 15 | . | TRBV9 | TGTGCCAGCAGCGTAGACGGGATTACCTACAATGAGCAGTTCTTC | CASSVDGITYNEQFF
. | TRBJ1-3 | 15 | TRBD1 | TRBV4-1 | TGCGCCAGCAGCCAAGCTACAGGGGGCTGGGACACCATATATTTT | CASSQATGGWDTIYF
few | TRBJ2-5 | 14 | TRBD2 | TRBV7-2 | TGTGCCAGCAGCTTCCAGGGACTATTAGAGACCCAGTACTTC | CASSFQGLLETQYF
few | TRBJ2-3 | 16 | TRBD2 | TRBV9 | TGTGCCAGCAGCGTTGGCGTTCGGGGGGGCACAGATACGCAGTATTTT | CASSVGVRGGTDTQYF
many | TRBJ1-5 | 17 | . | TRBV5-1 | TGCGCCAGCAGCTTGGAGTATGGTATTAGGTGCAATCAGCCCCAGCATTTT | CASSLEYGIRCNQPQHF
few | TRBJ2-2 | 13 | . | TRBV7-2 | TGTGCCAGCAGCTTATTAGAGACCGGGGAGCTGTTTTTT | CASSLLETGELFF
many | TRBJ1-2 | 14 | . | TRBV5-6 | TGTGCCAGCAGCTTGGACCCAGGGTATTTCGGCTACACCTTC | CASSLDPGYFGYTF
. | TRBJ2-1 | 14 | . | TRBV5-1 | TGCGCCTCATCATCACCCCCGAGACAGGATGAGCAGTTCTTC | CASSSPPRQDEQFF
. | TRBJ2-5 | 16 | TRBD2 | TRBV29-1 | TGCAGCGTTACGCCCCGACTAGCGGGGGAGCAAGAGACCCAGTACTTC | CSVTPRLAGEQETQYF
. | TRBJ2-4 | 15 | . | TRBV7-2 | TGTGCCAGCAGCTTAGCGCGTGTAGCCAAAAACATTCAGTACTTC | CASSLARVAKNIQYF
many | TRBJ2-7 | 14 | TRBD1 | TRBV7-9 | TGTGCCAGCAGCGACGCGGACAGGCACTACGAGCAGTACTTC | CASSDADRHYEQYF
few | TRBJ1-1 | 16 | TRBD1 | TRBV5-6 | TGTGCCACAGGGACAGCTACTAACCTTATGAACACTGAAGCTTTCTTT | CATGTATNLMNTEAFF
many | TRBJ1-2 | 15 | . | TRBV7-2 | TGTGCCAGCAGCTTAGACGCCAGGGTGGGCTATGGCTACACCTTC | CASSLDARVGYGYTF
. | TRBJ1-1 | 16 | TRBD1 | TRBV10-3 | TGTGCCATCAGTGAGTCGGGAAACAGGGGACGCGGGGAAGCTTTCTTT | CAISESGNRGRGEAFF
many | TRBJ2-1 | 13 | TRBD1 | TRBV2 | TGTGCCACCCACCGGGACAGGAACAATGAGCAGTTCTTC | CATHRDRNNEQFF
few | TRBJ2-3 | 17 | . | TRBV3-1 | TGTGCCAGCAGCCAAGGTAGTGGGGACTCCCGCACAGATACGCAGTATTTT | CASSQGSGDSRTDTQYF
many | TRBJ2-3 | 18 | . | TRBV7-2 | TGTGCCAGCAGGTTTATCGGGGGGCCAGGGTCCAGGGGGGATACGCAGTATTTT | CASRFIGGPGSRGDTQYF
. | TRBJ2-1 | 14 | . | TRBV7-2 | TGTGCCAGCAGCCGACGGGACAACTACAATGAGCAGTTCTTC | CASSRRDNYNEQFF
few | TRBJ1-5 | 14 | . | TRBV4-1 | TGCGCCAGCAGCCAAGAAGGCCCAGATCAGCCCCAGCATTTT | CASSQEGPDQPQHF
many | TRBJ2-7 | 15 | . | TRBV11-2 | TGTGCCAGCAGGTGGGGCCGAACATCGTCCTACGAGCAGTACTTC | CASRWGRTSSYEQYF
. | TRBJ2-7 | 15 | TRBD1 | TRBV6-2/TRBV6-3 | TGTGCCAGCAGTTACTTACAGGGGGCGTCGGGCGAGCAGTACTTC | CASSYLQGASGEQYF
few | TRBJ1-2 | 13 | . | TRBV29-1 | TGCAGCGTTGAAGATCTGGGTACCCATGGCTACACCTTC | CSVEDLGTHGYTF
many | TRBJ1-5 | 15 | . | TRBV18 | TGTGCCAGCTCACCACCTGGGACTCTTAATCAGCCCCAGCATTTT | CASSPPGTLNQPQHF
many | TRBJ2-5 | 15 | . | TRBV18 | TGTGCCAGCTCACCACCGTACACGGCCGAAGAGACCCAGTACTTC | CASSPPYTAEETQYF
. | TRBJ2-1 | 14 | TRBD1 | TRBV29-1 | TGCAGCGTGAACCGGGACAGGGAGTACAATGAGCAGTTCTTC | CSVNRDREYNEQFF
. | TRBJ1-1 | 14 | . | TRBV4-2 | TGTGCCAGCAGCCAGGGGGCTATGAACACTGAAGCTTTCTTT | CASSQGAMNTEAFF
few | TRBJ1-2 | 14 | . | TRBV27 | TGTGCCAGCAGTAAAGGACGGGGGGCCTATGGCTACACCTTC | CASSKGRGAYGYTF
few | TRBJ1-2 | 14 | . | TRBV19 | TGTGCCACCTTATCGGGCACTCGAACCTATGGCTACACCTTC | CATLSGTRTYGYTF
many | TRBJ2-3 | 15 | . | TRBV29-1 | TGCAGCGTCCACCCAGGTAGATATAGCACAGATACGCAGTATTTT | CSVHPGRYSTDTQYF
few | TRBJ1-5 | 13 | . | TRBV2 | TGTGCCAGCAAATCAGAGAACAATCAGCCCCAGCATTTT | CASKSENNQPQHF
. | TRBJ1-1 | 15 | . | TRBV27 | TGTGCCAGCTCCGGGGGGCATGATGTGAACACTGAAGCTTTCTTT | CASSGGHDVNTEAFF
many | TRBJ1-1 | 12 | . | TRBV13 | TGTGCCAGCACCGTACAAAACACTGAAGCTTTCTTT | CASTVQNTEAFF
. | TRBJ2-7 | 13 | . | TRBV11-2 | TGTGCCAGCAGTCCTAAGGATCTCTACGAGCAGTACTTC | CASSPKDLYEQYF
few | TRBJ1-2 | 16 | . | TRBV19 | TGTGCCAGTAGTATAGATTTGCCGGGACTTCCCTATGGCTACACCTTC | CASSIDLPGLPYGYTF
. | TRBJ2-2 | 13 | TRBD2 | TRBV5-8 | TGTGCCTTCGAGGGAGGGCGAACCGGGGAGCTGTTTTTT | CAFEGGRTGELFF
. | TRBJ2-3 | 15 | . | TRBV6-2/TRBV6-3 | TGTGCCAGCCGTCCGATATCCTTGCTGGCAGATACGCAGTATTTT | CASRPISLLADTQYF
few | TRBJ2-1 | 19 | TRBD2 | TRBV10-3 | TGTGCCATCAGTGAGTACCCCGGGACTAGCGGGGGTACCTACAATGAGCAGTTCTTC | CAISEYPGTSGGTYNEQFF
many | TRBJ2-1 | 13 | . | TRBV2 | TGTGCCAGCAGTGTCCGACGGGACAATGAGCAGTTCTTC | CASSVRRDNEQFF
many | TRBJ1-5 | 15 | TRBD1 | TRBV11-3 | TGTGCCAGCAGCGCGGACAGGGCCCCTATCCAGCCCCAGCATTTT | CASSADRAPIQPQHF
. | TRBJ2-2 | 17 | . | TRBV5-6 | TGTGCCAGCAGCCTTGTTGGGGGGCCGGGTCACACCGGGGAGCTGTTTTTT | CASSLVGGPGHTGELFF
many | TRBJ1-1 | 14 | TRBD1 | TRBV10-3 | TGTGCCATGGGGACAGGGTCCCAGAACACTGAAGCTTTCTTT | CAMGTGSQNTEAFF
few | TRBJ2-1 | 14 | . | TRBV7-6 | TGTGCCGGCAGCTTAGATGCCGCTCGCAATGAGCAGTTCTTC | CAGSLDAARNEQFF
. | TRBJ2-1 | 14 | . | TRBV5-4 | TGTGCCAGCAGCTTGGCGACGGTGAGCAATGAGCAGTTCTTC | CASSLATVSNEQFF
few | TRBJ2-3 | 16 | TRBD2 | TRBV7-9 | TGTGCCAGCAGCGGGGACAGCGGGGGGAACACAGATACGCAGTATTTT | CASSGDSGGNTDTQYF